Shown below are 2 T cell receptor beta chains from a single sample sequenced in a study of shared T cell receptors in the human thymus. Clones were read by immunoSEQ multiplex PCR, and TCRdb kept only the in-frame ones, dropping some. The sample lists over 650,000 clones, around 87% seen once, with under 0.01% in the top ten. These same records also appear under a second study, on human thymus T cells.

Specimen: thymocytes. The receptors come from a boy under two years old with a congenital heart defect.

This rearrangement joins TRBV28 to TRBJ1-5, with D perhaps TRBD1 (6 bases). Trimming removed 3 bases from V and 2 bases from J, with 20 bases in between. The germline CDR1 and CDR2 sequences are MDHEN and SYDVKM. The CDR3 is 18 amino acids. CDR3 loop: CASSLRSSRGGGNQPQHF. The CDR3 bases are TGTGCCAGCAGTTTGCGTTCCTCGAGGGGGGGCGGCAATCAGCCCCAGCATTTT.

The chain is built from TRBV11-2 and TRBJ2-7; 10 bases map to TRBD2. The CDR3 is 15 residues long. The trim removed 5 bases at V and 7 bases at J, leaving 11 bases unmatched. Per germline, CDR1 SGHAT and CDR2 FQNNGV. CDR3 coding DNA: TGTGCCAGCAGCGGAACTAGCGGGACGCGGGGAGAGCAGTACTTC. Protein: CASSGTSGTRGEQYF.